This is a list of T cell receptor beta chains from one sample in a study of memory CD4+ T cells and cytomegalovirus serostatus. Profiled with immunoSEQ multiplex PCR; TCRdb holds only in-frame clones, not every one. The table lists some 66,000 clones, 70% to 80% of them singletons. Sequences were obtained from memory CD4+ T cells from blood. The receptors derive from an adult in good health and CMV-seropositive. Each CDR3 is given with its conserved first and last residue. D genes are given only for firm matches. Part of the rows lack a size; the others show once, few, many or a class for expanded clones.

>13|.|TRBV5-6|TRBJ1-2|.
CASSLERHYGYTF
TGTGCCAGCAGCTTGGAACGGCACTATGGCTACACCTTC
>13|TRBD1|TRBV7-9|TRBJ2-7|.
CASSFGTGNEQYF
TGTGCCAGCAGCTTTGGGACAGGGAACGAGCAGTACTTC
>14|TRBD2|TRBV2|TRBJ2-5|.
CASRVAGVVETQYF
TGTGCCAGCAGGGTAGCGGGGGTAGTAGAGACCCAGTACTTC
>12|.|TRBV6-5|TRBJ2-1|.
CASRISYNEQFF
TGTGCCAGCAGGATCTCCTACAATGAGCAGTTCTTC
>15|TRBD1|TRBV6-6|TRBJ2-7|few
CASSYDGQGNYEQYF
TGTGCCAGCAGTTACGACGGACAGGGAAACTACGAGCAGTACTTC
>13|.|TRBV25-1|TRBJ2-5|.
CASSDDSQETQYF
TGTGCCAGCAGTGATGACAGCCAAGAGACCCAGTACTTC
>14|.|TRBV6-1|TRBJ1-2|once
CASSEGGRGRGYTF
TGTGCCAGCAGTGAAGGTGGCAGGGGACGTGGCTACACCTTC
>13|.|TRBV6-5|TRBJ2-7|few
CASSYSQRAGQYF
TGTGCCAGCAGTTACTCGCAAAGGGCAGGGCAGTACTTC
>18|TRBD2|TRBV29-1|TRBJ2-1|.
CSGSLAGGLKSSYNEQFF
TGCAGCGGTTCACTAGCGGGAGGGCTTAAATCCTCCTACAATGAGCAGTTCTTC
>14|TRBD2|TRBV28|TRBJ2-7|.
CASSKGLTLAEQYF
TGTGCCAGCAGCAAGGGACTAACCCTCGCCGAGCAGTACTTC
>16|TRBD2|TRBV27|TRBJ2-3|.
CASSPGLAGDTDTQYF
TGTGCCAGCAGTCCCGGTCTAGCGGGGGACACAGATACGCAGTATTTT
>18|TRBD2|TRBV4-2|TRBJ2-6|.
CASSQVAGGSGGANVLTF
TGTGCCAGCAGCCAGGTCGCGGGGGGCTCTGGTGGGGCCAACGTCCTGACTTTC
>15|TRBD2|TRBV6-1|TRBJ2-7|.
CASSEGTSGSYEQYF
TGTGCCAGCAGTGAGGGGACTAGCGGGAGCTACGAGCAGTACTTC
>15|.|TRBV5-1|TRBJ2-7|.
CASSWGLSGVYEQYF
TGCGCCAGCAGCTGGGGGCTATCCGGGGTGTATGAGCAGTACTTC
>13|.|TRBV5-6|TRBJ2-7|few
CASSPTIGYEQYF
TGTGCCAGCAGTCCGACAATCGGCTACGAGCAGTACTTC
>19|TRBD2|TRBV4-3|TRBJ2-7|.
CASSQDASGSPLTFYEQYF
TGCGCCAGCAGCCAAGACGCTAGCGGCAGTCCCCTTACGTTCTACGAGCAGTACTTC
>13|TRBD1|TRBV6-6|TRBJ2-7|few
CASTRQGASEQYF
TGTGCCAGCACTAGACAGGGGGCGAGCGAGCAGTACTTC
>16|.|TRBV6-1|TRBJ1-6|.
CASSEVLGGYNSPLHF
TGTGCCAGCAGTGAAGTATTAGGGGGCTATAATTCACCCCTCCACTTT
>16|TRBD1|TRBV7-9|TRBJ2-7|.
CASSLGQGASAYEQYF
TGTGCCAGCAGCTTAGGCCAGGGGGCCTCCGCCTACGAGCAGTACTTC
>16|TRBD2|TRBV4-1|TRBJ2-3|.
CASKRGAGGITDTQYF
TGCGCCAGCAAAAGGGGAGCGGGGGGGATAACAGATACGCAGTATTTT
>14|TRBD1|TRBV6-6|TRBJ1-5|.
CASSHGQGGQPQHF
TGTGCCAGCAGCCACGGACAGGGGGGTCAGCCCCAGCATTTT
>18|TRBD2|TRBV25-1|TRBJ2-3|.
CASSQSRLAGDRWDTQYF
TGTGCCAGCAGTCAGTCGAGACTAGCGGGAGATCGTTGGGATACGCAGTATTTT
>14|.|TRBV6-6|TRBJ1-3|.
CASRDRSSGNTIYF
TGTGCCAGCAGGGACCGATCCTCTGGAAACACCATATATTTT
>12|.|TRBV5-6|TRBJ2-2|.
CASSSSTGELFF
TGTGCCAGCAGCTCCAGCACCGGGGAGCTGTTTTTT
>15|.|TRBV6-1|TRBJ1-5|.
CASRLDSFSNQPQHF
TGTGCCAGCAGACTGGACAGTTTTAGCAATCAGCCCCAGCATTTT
>16|TRBD1|TRBV19|TRBJ1-1|once
CASSRPSGQGITEAFF
TGTGCCAGTAGTAGACCATCCGGACAGGGGATAACTGAAGCTTTCTTT
>15|.|TRBV27|TRBJ2-2|.
CASRPPTLYTGELFF
TGTGCCAGCAGGCCTCCCACACTCTACACCGGGGAGCTGTTTTTT
>16|.|TRBV5-1|TRBJ2-2|.
CASSRTGNPNTGELFF
TGCGCCAGCAGCAGAACAGGGAATCCGAACACCGGGGAGCTGTTTTTT
>14|TRBD2|TRBV7-8|TRBJ2-5|.
CASSLSSGGETQYF
TGTGCCAGCAGCTTATCTAGCGGGGGAGAGACCCAGTACTTC
>16|TRBD1|TRBV5-8|TRBJ1-3|few
CASSSRTGYSGNTIYF
TGTGCCAGCAGCTCTCGGACAGGATACTCTGGAAACACCATATATTTT
>13|.|TRBV2|TRBJ2-1|.
CATQETVYNEQFF
TGTGCCACCCAAGAGACTGTGTACAATGAGCAGTTCTTC
>15|.|TRBV28|TRBJ2-3|.
CASSSPGPTADTQYF
TGTGCCAGCAGTTCTCCTGGACCTACCGCAGATACGCAGTATTTT
>14|TRBD1|TRBV6-5|TRBJ1-2|.
CASRPGTGNYGYTF
TGTGCCAGCCGGCCGGGGACAGGGAACTATGGCTACACCTTC
>15|.|TRBV5-1|TRBJ2-4|few
CASSLDRVSKNIQYF
TGCGCCAGCAGCTTGGACAGGGTGTCCAAAAACATTCAGTACTTC
>11|.|TRBV11-2|TRBJ2-5|.
CASSLVETQYF
TGTGCCAGCAGCTTAGTAGAGACCCAGTACTTC
>13|.|TRBV5-3|TRBJ1-6|.
CARNLITYSPLHF
TGTGCCAGAAACCTTATAACCTATTCACCCCTCCACTTT
>15|TRBD2|TRBV6-4|TRBJ2-1|.
CASSELAGPEGEQFF
TGTGCCAGCAGTGAACTAGCGGGGCCTGAGGGGGAGCAGTTCTTC
>18|.|TRBV5-1|TRBJ2-3|few
CASSSSTHGLKGADTQYF
TGCGCCAGCAGCTCCAGCACACACGGACTCAAAGGTGCAGATACGCAGTATTTT
>13|.|TRBV5-4|TRBJ1-1|.
CASSLAGNTEAFF
TGTGCCAGCAGCTTGGCCGGGAACACTGAAGCTTTCTTT
>14|.|TRBV6-6|TRBJ2-1|.
CATLDEAPSNEQFF
TGTGCCACCCTCGACGAGGCCCCTAGCAATGAGCAGTTCTTC
>16|TRBD1|TRBV28|TRBJ2-7|.
CASSRPGTGQVYEQYF
TGTGCCAGCAGTCGTCCCGGGACAGGGCAGGTCTACGAGCAGTACTTC
>16|TRBD1|TRBV4-3|TRBJ1-1|few
CASSQVADRGDAEAFF
TGCGCCAGCAGCCAAGTAGCAGACAGGGGGGACGCTGAAGCTTTCTTT
>15|.|TRBV19|TRBJ1-5|few
CASNGDGPFGQPQHF
TGTGCCAGTAACGGGGACGGTCCTTTTGGTCAGCCCCAGCATTTT
>15|.|TRBV6-6|TRBJ1-1|.
CASTLNRAANTEAFF
TGTGCCAGCACCCTAAACAGGGCGGCAAACACTGAAGCTTTCTTT
>14|.|TRBV29-1|TRBJ1-1|.
CSVGRYREGTEAFF
TGCAGCGTTGGCAGATACAGGGAGGGCACTGAAGCTTTCTTT
>15|.|TRBV28|TRBJ1-5|few
CASTLPFWSGQPQHF
TGTGCCAGCACCCTCCCTTTTTGGAGCGGTCAGCCCCAGCATTTT
>15|.|TRBV28|TRBJ1-4|.
CASAFSYATNEKLFF
TGTGCCAGCGCCTTCAGTTATGCAACTAATGAAAAACTGTTTTTT
>16|TRBD2|TRBV5-1|TRBJ2-2|.
CASMDPGLASTGELFF
TGCGCCAGCATGGACCCGGGACTAGCAAGCACCGGGGAGCTGTTTTTT
>12|.|TRBV6-6|TRBJ1-1|few
CASSARYTEAFF
TGTGCCAGCAGTGCCAGATACACTGAAGCTTTCTTT
>13|.|TRBV19|TRBJ1-5|.
CASSKGTSAAQHF
TGTGCCAGTAGCAAAGGGACATCCGCGGCCCAGCATTTT